Presented here are 16 T cell receptor beta chains from one specimen sequenced in a study of hypomethylating agent response in myelodysplastic syndrome. TCRdb's copy holds only in-frame clones and misses some; the assay was immunoSEQ multiplex PCR. Found here are around 6,100 clones, approximately 78% of them singletons; the top ten hold 26%. The source was bone marrow, collected before or after starting hypomethylating agent treatment for myelodysplastic syndrome (not recorded which). These receptor sequences come from a human donor with myelodysplastic syndrome.

V is TRBV28 and J is TRBJ2-3; tentatively, D is TRBD1 (6 bases). V dropped 6 bases and J dropped 3 bases, with 10 bases sitting between them. The length of the CDR3 is 13 residues. CDR1 MDHEN and CDR2 SYDVKM come from the germline V gene. Here the CDR3 reads CASRPQGTDTQYF. DNA of the CDR3: TGTGCCAGCAGGCCTCAGGGGACAGATACGCAGTATTTT.

The chain links TRBV7-9 to TRBJ2-7; D possibly matches TRBD1 or TRBD2 (5 bases each). The CDR3 extends over 13 amino acids. Trimming removed 1 base at V and 5 bases at J, with 9 bases between. CDR1 is SEHNR, CDR2 FQNEAQ, per germline (reference sequence). The CDR3 loop is CASSLDRGDEQYF. DNA for the CDR3: TGTGCCAGCAGCTTAGATAGGGGAGACGAGCAGTACTTC.

The genes are TRBV19 and TRBJ2-3; no definite D call. This CDR3 spans 13 amino acids. V was cut by 4 bases and J by 2 bases, with 7 bases left in between. Germline V CDR1 and CDR2: LNHDA, SQIVND (reference sequence). The CDR3 DNA is TGTGCCAGTAGTACCCAGCTCACAGATACGCAGTATTTT. Encoded protein: CASSTQLTDTQYF.

This clone was seen only a few times. The rearrangement joins TRBV7-9 to TRBJ1-6; 7 bases fit TRBD1. The CDR3 spans 16 residues. Germline-derived CDR1 and CDR2 are SEHNR and FQNEAQ (reference sequence). Trimming cost V 5 bases and J 3 bases; bases outside gene matches: 7. The CDR3 nucleotides read TGTGCCAGCAGCGCGGGGACAGAAAACTATAATTCACCCCTCCACTTT. Its translation: CASSAGTENYNSPLHF. Complete variable domain (other parts from reference TRBV7-9 and TRBJ1-6): DTGVSQNPRHKITKRGQNVTFRCDPISEHNRLYWYRQTLGQGPEFLTYFQNEAQLEKSRLLSDRFSAERPKGSFSTLEIQRTEQGDSAMYLCASSAGTENYNSPLHFGNGTRLTVT.

The J gene is TRBJ1-4, the V gene TRBV10-2, with D possibly matching TRBD1 (6 bases). CDR1 is WSHSY and CDR2 is SAAADI in the germline V gene. This CDR3 contains 12 residues. V was clipped by 8 bases and J by 7 bases, with 11 bases between them. CDR3 residues: CASGQRGEKLFF. CDR3 coding DNA: TGCGCCAGCGGACAGCGAGGTGAAAAACTGTTTTTT.

The chain carries TRBV9 and TRBJ1-1; 9 bases are shared with TRBD1. CDR3 size: 15 residues. Germline V gene lookup returns CDR1 SGDLS and CDR2 YYNGEE. V lost 3 bases, J lost 5 bases, and 8 bases stayed unmatched. The CDR3 protein is CASSGRQGVLTEAFF. The CDR3 DNA sequence: TGTGCCAGCAGCGGTAGACAGGGGGTACTAACTGAAGCTTTCTTT. The complete variable domain, with remaining parts taken from reference TRBV9 and TRBJ1-1, reads DSGVTQTPKHLITATGQRVTLRCSPRSGDLSVYWYQQSLDQGLQFLIQYYNGEERAKGNILERFSAQQFPDLHSELNLSSLELGDSALYFCASSGRQGVLTEAFFGQGTRLTVV.

The CDR3 DNA is TGTGCCAGCAGCTTTACGGGGCCCACCGGGGAGCTGTTTTTT. Translating it yields CASSFTGPTGELFF. The chain couples TRBV11-2 to TRBJ2-2, with D perhaps assigned TRBD1 or TRBD2 (5 bases each). This CDR3 is 14 amino acids long. Deletions cut 3 bases from V and 4 bases from J, with 9 bases between. CDR1 is SGHAT, CDR2 FQNNGV, per germline.

The chain uses TRBV2 and TRBJ2-1; no clear D gene. Germline assignment: CDR1 SNHLY and CDR2 FYNNEI. Trimming shortened V by 5 bases and J by 4 bases, and 15 bases separated the two germline ends. The CDR3 is 15 residues long. The CDR3 is CASSLDKGGYNEQFF. DNA of the CDR3: TGTGCCAGCAGTCTAGACAAGGGTGGATACAATGAGCAGTTCTTC.

This sequence joins TRBV6-4 and TRBJ1-6, with D hard to call. CDR3 length equals 13 residues. Trimming pared 4 bases from V and 9 bases from J, leaving 10 bases between. Germline CDR1 is MRHNA and CDR2 is SNTAGT. The CDR3: CASSVDLGSPLHF. The CDR3 DNA follows: TGTGCCAGCAGTGTAGATTTGGGTTCACCCCTCCACTTT.

This clone appeared once. In DNA, the CDR3 is TGTGCCATACGCCAGACGCAAACCTCCTACGAGCAGTACTTC. It codes for CAIRQTQTSYEQYF. The rearrangement joins TRBV10-3 to TRBJ2-7; no clear D gene. This CDR3 has 14 residues. Trimming pared 9 bases from V and 0 bases from J, leaving 15 bases between. The germline V gene encodes CDR1 ENHRY and CDR2 SYGVKD.

The chain couples TRBV7-9 to TRBJ1-5; D ambiguous. The CDR3 is 14 amino acids. From germline, CDR1 is SEHNR and CDR2 FQNEAQ (reference sequence). Trimming took off 3 bases at V and 3 bases at J, with 9 bases between the two ends. DNA for the CDR3: TGTGCCAGCAGCTTGGCTGGGGTCAATCAGCCCCAGCATTTT. It encodes CASSLAGVNQPQHF.

The V and J genes are TRBV5-1 and TRBJ2-2; weak D call: TRBD2 (6 bases). Per germline, CDR1 SGHRS and CDR2 YFSETQ. This CDR3 contains 12 residues. The ends were cut back, 5 bases at V and 4 bases at J, with 6 bases in the middle. The CDR3 coding sequence is TGCGCCAGCAGGGGAGGCACCGGGGAGCTGTTTTTT. This encodes CASRGGTGELFF.

The chain uses TRBV15 and TRBJ1-5; D remains unclear. The CDR3 loop spans 17 amino acids. Germline V lookup: CDR1 LNHNV, CDR2 YYDKDF (reference sequence). Trimming shortened V by 0 bases and J by 0 bases, and 12 bases separated the two germline ends. For the CDR3, the DNA is TGTGCCACCAGCAGAGACTCCCAAGTGGGTAGCAATCAGCCCCAGCATTTT. It specifies CATSRDSQVGSNQPQHF. The full variable domain, completed using reference TRBV15 and TRBJ1-5, is DAMVIQNPRYQVTQFGKPVTLSCSQTLNHNVMYWYQQKSSQAPKLLFHYYDKDFNNEADTPDNFQSRRPNTSFCFLDIRSPGLGDTAMYLCATSRDSQVGSNQPQHFGDGTRLSIL.

The chain uses TRBV15 and TRBJ2-1, with a tentative D call TRBD2 (6 bases). V lost 1 base and J lost 6, with 13 bases in between. This CDR3 is 15 amino acids long. Germline CDR1 LNHNV, CDR2 YYDKDF (reference sequence). For the CDR3, the DNA is TGTGCCACCAGCAGAGCCGGGACTGTATCCAATGAGCAGTTCTTC. Amino acids: CATSRAGTVSNEQFF.

The chain uses TRBV6-1 and TRBJ1-4; maybe TRBD1 (6 bases). The germline CDR1 and CDR2 sequences are MNHNS and SASEGT. Trimming removed 2 bases at V and 8 bases at J, with 12 bases between. This CDR3 is built from 14 residues. The CDR3: CASSESPGAEKLFF. As DNA, the CDR3 is TGTGCCAGCAGTGAATCACCGGGGGCCGAAAAACTGTTTTTT.

The J gene is TRBJ1-2, the V gene TRBV7-9, with 9 bases aligning to TRBD1. Germline V gene data show CDR1 as SEHNR and CDR2 as FQNEAQ (reference sequence). The CDR3 loop spans 12 amino acids. The junction had 8 bases not matched to a gene; V was cut back by 5 bases and J by 13 bases. DNA for the CDR3: TGTGCCAGCAGCCCAGGGGACAGGGTTGGCACCTTC. It is translated as CASSPGDRVGTF. The whole variable domain, filled in from reference TRBV7-9 and TRBJ1-2, reads DTGVSQNPRHKITKRGQNVTFRCDPISEHNRLYWYRQTLGQGPEFLTYFQNEAQLEKSRLLSDRFSAERPKGSFSTLEIQRTEQGDSAMYLCASSPGDRVGTFGSGTRLTVV.